This TCR beta chain was captured in a study of response to subunit inactivated influenza vaccine (dated by TCRdb to 2017 to 2018). Regarding the complete study: Deep quantitative T cell receptor repertoire profiling was used in the study to track responses to a trivalent subunit inactivated influenza vaccine.

Overall results and qualifications from the work: The authors proposed that each seasonal influenza vaccination may bring in only a limited number of new T cells.

This clonotype was seen more than once but under ten times. Its antigen target is currently unknown. No much larger clone exists at a distance of one base, and base qualities are not known. Libraries were made using RT-PCR. Sequencing used an Illumina HiSeq 2500. TCRdb reran the public reads through fastp at Q25 and MiXCR, keeping productive beta chains. Entries that share a CDR3 protein sequence are merged under the most common genes and DNA. This sample lists around 750,000 distinct CDR3 sequences; over 20% were detected once. The biggest ten clones account for about 9.4% of the sample. For this chain, trimming is 6 bases at the V end and 0 bases at the J end, and the number of junction bases without a gene match is 11. CDR1 is given as SGHVS and CDR2 as FNYEAQ, both from the germline V gene. Including the terminal cysteine and phenylalanine, the CDR3 comprises 17 residues. CDR3 DNA only is kept here, 51 bases in frame from base 1.

The source is a man aged 50 to 60 who received an inactivated influenza vaccine. Donor details come from another sample of the same person, matched by shared clones. The rearrangement combines TRBV7-6 with TRBJ2-1; TRBD2 matches 7 bases in the middle. The sample consisted of PBMCs from blood, taken roughly 5 days after vaccination. The CDR3 region reads CASSSPEGRVSYNEQFF. The nucleotide sequence is given as TGTGCCAGCAGTTCACCCGAGGGGAGGGTCTCCTACAATGAGCAGTTCTTC.